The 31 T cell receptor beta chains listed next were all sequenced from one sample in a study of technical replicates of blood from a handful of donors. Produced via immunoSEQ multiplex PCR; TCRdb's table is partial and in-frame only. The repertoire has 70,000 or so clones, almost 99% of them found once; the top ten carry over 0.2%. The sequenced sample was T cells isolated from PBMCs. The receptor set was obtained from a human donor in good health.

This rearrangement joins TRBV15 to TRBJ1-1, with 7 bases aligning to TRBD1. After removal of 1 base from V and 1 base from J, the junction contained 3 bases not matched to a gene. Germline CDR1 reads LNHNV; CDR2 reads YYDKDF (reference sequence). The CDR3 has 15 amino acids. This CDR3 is CATSRGGTANTEAFF. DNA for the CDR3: TGTGCCACCAGCAGAGGTGGGACAGCGAACACTGAAGCTTTCTTT.

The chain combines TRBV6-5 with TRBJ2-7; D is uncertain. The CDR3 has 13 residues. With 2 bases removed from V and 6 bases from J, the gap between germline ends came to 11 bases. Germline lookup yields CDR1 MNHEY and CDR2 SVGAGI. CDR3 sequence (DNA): TGTGCCAGCAGTTACCGATTGTACGGCGAGCAGTACTTC. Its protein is CASSYRLYGEQYF.

The CDR3 reads CASRDTAYEQYF. CDR3 in DNA: TGTGCCAGCCGGGACACAGCCTACGAGCAGTACTTC. The chain employs TRBV6-6 and TRBJ2-7; a weak D match, TRBD1 (6 bases). The CDR3 loop spans 12 amino acids. V was cut by 8 bases and J by 2 bases, with 10 bases left in between. Germline V gene data show CDR1 as MNHNY and CDR2 as SVGAGI (reference sequence).

The CDR3 DNA is TGTGCCAGCAGTGCTGACAACATCGGTGAAGCTTTCTTT. It is translated as CASSADNIGEAFF. V is TRBV2 and J is TRBJ1-1; no clear D gene. The V end lost 4 bases, the J end lost 7 bases, and 13 bases lay between the germline ends. Per the germline V gene, CDR1 is SNHLY and CDR2 is FYNNEI. This CDR3 spans 13 amino acids.

The DNA of the CDR3 is TGCGCCAGCAGTGCGGGAGCTAGCGGGAGATCGGATGAGCAGTTCTTC. This gives the protein CASSAGASGRSDEQFF. The chain carries TRBV10-2 and TRBJ2-1; TRBD2 agrees at 10 bases. The V segment lost 4 bases and the J segment 8 bases; nucleotides outside the gene matches: 11. Germline CDR1 and CDR2: WSHSY and SAAADI. There are 16 residues in the CDR3.

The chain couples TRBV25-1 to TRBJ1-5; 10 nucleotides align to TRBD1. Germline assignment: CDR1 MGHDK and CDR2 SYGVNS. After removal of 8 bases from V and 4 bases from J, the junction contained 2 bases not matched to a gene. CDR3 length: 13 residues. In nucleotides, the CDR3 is TGTGCCAGCGGGGGACAGGGGAATCAGCCCCAGCATTTT. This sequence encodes CASGGQGNQPQHF. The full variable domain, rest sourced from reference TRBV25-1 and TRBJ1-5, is EADIYQTPRYLVIGTGKKITLECSQTMGHDKMYWYQQDPGMELHLIHYSYGVNSTEKGDLSSESTVSRIRTEHFPLTLESARPSHTSQYLCASGGQGNQPQHFGDGTRLSIL.

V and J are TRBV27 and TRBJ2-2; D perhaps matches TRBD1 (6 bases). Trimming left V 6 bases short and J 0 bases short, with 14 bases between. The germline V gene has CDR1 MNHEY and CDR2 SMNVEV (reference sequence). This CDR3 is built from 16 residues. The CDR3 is CASSLHRDPNTGELFF. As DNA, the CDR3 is TGTGCCAGCAGCTTACACAGGGACCCGAACACCGGGGAGCTGTTTTTT.

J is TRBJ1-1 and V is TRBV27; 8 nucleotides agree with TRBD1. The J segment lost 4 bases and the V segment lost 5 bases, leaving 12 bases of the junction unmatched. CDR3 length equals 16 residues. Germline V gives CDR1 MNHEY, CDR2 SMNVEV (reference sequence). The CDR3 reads CASSPSSGQVSTEAFF. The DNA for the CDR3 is TGTGCCAGCAGTCCATCGTCGGGACAGGTGAGCACTGAAGCTTTCTTT.

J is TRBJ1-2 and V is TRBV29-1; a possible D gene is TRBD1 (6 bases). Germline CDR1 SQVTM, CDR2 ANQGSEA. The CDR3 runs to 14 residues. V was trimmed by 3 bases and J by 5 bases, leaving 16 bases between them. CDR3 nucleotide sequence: TGCAGCGTTGAGGGCAGGGGTTCTGTTTATGGCTACACCTTC. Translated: CSVEGRGSVYGYTF.

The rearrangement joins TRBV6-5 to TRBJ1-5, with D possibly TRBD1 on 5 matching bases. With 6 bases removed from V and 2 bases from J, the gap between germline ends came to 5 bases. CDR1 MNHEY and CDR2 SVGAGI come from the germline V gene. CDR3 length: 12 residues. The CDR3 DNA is TGTGCCAGCAGACAGGGCAATCAGCCCCAGCATTTT. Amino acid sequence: CASRQGNQPQHF.

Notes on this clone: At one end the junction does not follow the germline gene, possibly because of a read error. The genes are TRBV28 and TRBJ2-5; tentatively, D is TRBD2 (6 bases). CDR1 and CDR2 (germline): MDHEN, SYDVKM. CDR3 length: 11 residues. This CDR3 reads CASSGGTIDNF. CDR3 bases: TGTGCCAGCAGTGGGGGGACCATCGACAACTTC. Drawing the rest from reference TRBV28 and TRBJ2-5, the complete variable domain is DVKVTQSSRYLVKRTGEKVFLECVQDMDHENMFWYRQDPGLGLRLIYFSYDVKMKEKGDIPEGYSVSREKKERFSLILESASTNQTSMYLCASSGGTIDNFGPGTRLLVL.

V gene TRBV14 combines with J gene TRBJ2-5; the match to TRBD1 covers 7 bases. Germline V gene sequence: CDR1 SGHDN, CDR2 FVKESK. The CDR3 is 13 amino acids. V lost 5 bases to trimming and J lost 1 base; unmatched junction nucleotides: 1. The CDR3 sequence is CASSGTVQETQYF. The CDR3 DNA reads TGTGCCAGCAGCGGGACAGTCCAAGAGACCCAGTACTTC.

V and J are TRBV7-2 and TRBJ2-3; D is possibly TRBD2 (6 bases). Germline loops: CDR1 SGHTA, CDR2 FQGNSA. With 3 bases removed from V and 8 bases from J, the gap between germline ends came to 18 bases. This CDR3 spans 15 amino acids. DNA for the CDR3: TGTGCCAGCAGCTTGGGGTCCGGGATTAGCGGTACGCAGTATTTT. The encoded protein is CASSLGSGISGTQYF. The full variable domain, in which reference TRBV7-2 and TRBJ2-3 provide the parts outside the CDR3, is GAGVSQSPSNKVTEKGKDVELRCDPISGHTALYWYRQSLGQGLEFLIYFQGNSAPDKSGLPSDRFSAERTGGSVSTLTIQRTQQEDSAVYLCASSLGSGISGTQYFGPGTRLTVL.

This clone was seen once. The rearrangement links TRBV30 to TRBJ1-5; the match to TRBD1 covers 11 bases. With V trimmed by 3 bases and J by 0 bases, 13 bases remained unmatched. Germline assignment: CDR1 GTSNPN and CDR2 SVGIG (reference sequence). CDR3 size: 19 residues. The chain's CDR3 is CAWRSPGQGGGYSNQPQHF. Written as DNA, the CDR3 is TGTGCCTGGAGATCCCCGGGACAGGGGGGAGGATATAGCAATCAGCCCCAGCATTTT.

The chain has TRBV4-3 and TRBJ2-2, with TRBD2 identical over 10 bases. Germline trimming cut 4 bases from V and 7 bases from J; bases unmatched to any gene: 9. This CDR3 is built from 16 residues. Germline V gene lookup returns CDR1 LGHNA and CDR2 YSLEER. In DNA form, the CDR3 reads TGCGCCAGCAGCCTAAGTTCTAGCGGGAGTGGCGGGGAGCTGTTTTTT. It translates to CASSLSSSGSGGELFF.

The CDR3 DNA is TGTGCCAGCAGCAGCGGAGATGAAGCTTTCTTT. Translated: CASSSGDEAFF. The chain uses TRBV11-3 and TRBJ1-1; D is unclear. Germline CDR1 SGHNT, CDR2 YENEEA. V lost 5 bases to trimming and J lost 7 bases, with 8 bases between them. This CDR3 is 11 amino acids long.

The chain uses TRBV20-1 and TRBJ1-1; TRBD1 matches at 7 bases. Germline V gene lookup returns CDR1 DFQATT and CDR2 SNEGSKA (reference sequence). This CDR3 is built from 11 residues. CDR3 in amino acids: CRVTGATEAFF. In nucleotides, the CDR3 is TGCAGAGTAACAGGGGCCACTGAAGCTTTCTTT.

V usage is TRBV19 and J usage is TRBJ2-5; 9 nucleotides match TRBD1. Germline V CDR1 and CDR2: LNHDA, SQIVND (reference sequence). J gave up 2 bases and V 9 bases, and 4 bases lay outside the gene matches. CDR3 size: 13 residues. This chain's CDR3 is CASGQGLQETQYF. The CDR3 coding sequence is TGTGCCAGCGGACAGGGGTTGCAAGAGACCCAGTACTTC.

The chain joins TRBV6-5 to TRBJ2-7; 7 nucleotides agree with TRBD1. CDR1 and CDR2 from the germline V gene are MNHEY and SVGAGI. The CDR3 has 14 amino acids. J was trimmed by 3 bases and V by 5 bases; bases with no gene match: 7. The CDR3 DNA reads TGTGCCAGCAGTGCTGACAGGGTGGGCTACGAGCAGTACTTC. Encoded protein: CASSADRVGYEQYF.

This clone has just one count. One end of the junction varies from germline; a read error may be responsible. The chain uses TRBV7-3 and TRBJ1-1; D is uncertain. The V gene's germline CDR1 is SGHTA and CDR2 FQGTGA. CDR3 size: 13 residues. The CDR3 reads CASSLTQNTEAFF. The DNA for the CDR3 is TGTGCCAGCAGCCTAACCCAGAACACTGAAGCTTTCTTT.

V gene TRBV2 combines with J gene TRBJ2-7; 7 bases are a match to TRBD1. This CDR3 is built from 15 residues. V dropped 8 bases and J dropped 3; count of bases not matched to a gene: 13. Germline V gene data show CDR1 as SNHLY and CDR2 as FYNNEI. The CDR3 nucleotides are TGTGCCAGCCGCGCCAGGACAGGACCGGACTACGAGCAGTACTTC. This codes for CASRARTGPDYEQYF. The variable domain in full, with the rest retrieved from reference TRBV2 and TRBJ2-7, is EPEVTQTPSHQVTQMGQEVILRCVPISNHLYFYWYRQILGQKVEFLVSFYNNEISEKSEIFDDQFSVERPDGSNFTLKIRSTKLEDSAMYFCASRARTGPDYEQYFGPGTRLTVT.

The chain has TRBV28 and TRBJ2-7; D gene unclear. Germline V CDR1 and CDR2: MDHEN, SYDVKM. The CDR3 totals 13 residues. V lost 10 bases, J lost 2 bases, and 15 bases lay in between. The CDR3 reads CAITSRQTYEQYF. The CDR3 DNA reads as TGTGCCATCACCTCGCGGCAGACCTACGAGCAGTACTTC.

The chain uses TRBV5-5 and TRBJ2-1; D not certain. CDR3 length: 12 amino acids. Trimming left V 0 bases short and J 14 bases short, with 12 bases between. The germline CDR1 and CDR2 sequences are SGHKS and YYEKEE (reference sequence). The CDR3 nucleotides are TGTGCCAGCAGCTTGGGCAAAATACAAAAGTTCTTC. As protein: CASSLGKIQKFF.

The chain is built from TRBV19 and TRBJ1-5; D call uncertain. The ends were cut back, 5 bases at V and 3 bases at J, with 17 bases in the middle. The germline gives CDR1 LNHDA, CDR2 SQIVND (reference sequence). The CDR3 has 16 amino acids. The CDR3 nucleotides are TGTGCCAGTAGTGCCGGGGTCCTACTTACCAATCAGCCCCAGCATTTT. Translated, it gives CASSAGVLLTNQPQHF.

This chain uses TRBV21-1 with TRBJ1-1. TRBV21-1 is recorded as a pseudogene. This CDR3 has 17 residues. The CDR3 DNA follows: TGTGCCAGCAGCAAAGAGCCGGTGCATATCATGAACACTGAAGCTTTCTTT. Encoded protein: CASSKEPVHIMNTEAFF.

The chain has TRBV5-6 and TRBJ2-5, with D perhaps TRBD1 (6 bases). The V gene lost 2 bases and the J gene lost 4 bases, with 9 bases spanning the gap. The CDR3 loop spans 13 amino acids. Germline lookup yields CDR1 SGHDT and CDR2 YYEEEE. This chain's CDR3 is CASSFGGRETQYF. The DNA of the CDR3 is TGTGCCAGCAGCTTTGGGGGCCGAGAGACCCAGTACTTC.

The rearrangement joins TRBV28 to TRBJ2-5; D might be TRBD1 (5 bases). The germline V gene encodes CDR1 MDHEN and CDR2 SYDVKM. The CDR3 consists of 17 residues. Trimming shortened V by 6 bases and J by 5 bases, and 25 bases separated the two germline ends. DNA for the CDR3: TGTGCCAGCAGCTTCCCTTCTGAGCAGGGCTACGAGGAGACCCAGTACTTC. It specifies CASSFPSEQGYEETQYF.

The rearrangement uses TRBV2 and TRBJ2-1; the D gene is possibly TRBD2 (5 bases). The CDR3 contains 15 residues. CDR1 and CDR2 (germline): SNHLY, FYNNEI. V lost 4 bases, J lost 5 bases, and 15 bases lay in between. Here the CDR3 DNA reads TGTGCCAGCAGTGGTCAGACTAAAGCGAACAATGAGCAGTTCTTC. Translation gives CASSGQTKANNEQFF.

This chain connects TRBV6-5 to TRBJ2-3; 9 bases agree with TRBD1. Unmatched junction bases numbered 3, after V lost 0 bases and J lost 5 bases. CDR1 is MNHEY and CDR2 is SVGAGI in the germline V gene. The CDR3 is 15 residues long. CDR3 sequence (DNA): TGTGCCAGCAGTTACTCTGGGACAGGGATAGATACGCAGTATTTT. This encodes CASSYSGTGIDTQYF.

The CDR3 sequence is CAWGYGSSYEQYF. In nucleotides, the CDR3 is TGTGCCTGGGGTTATGGGAGCTCCTACGAGCAGTACTTC. The J gene is TRBJ2-7, the V gene TRBV30, with D maybe TRBD2 (5 bases). Germline CDR1 GTSNPN, CDR2 SVGIG (reference sequence). This CDR3 has 13 amino acids. V lost 5 bases, J lost 0 bases, and 11 bases lay in between.

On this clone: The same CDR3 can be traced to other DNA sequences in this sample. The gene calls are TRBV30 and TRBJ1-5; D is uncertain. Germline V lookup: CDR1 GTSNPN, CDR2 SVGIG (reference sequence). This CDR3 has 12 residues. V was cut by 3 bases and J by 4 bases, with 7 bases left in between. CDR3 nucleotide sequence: TGTGCCTGGAGCCCGGGGAATCAGCCCCAGCATTTT. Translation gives CAWSPGNQPQHF.